The 31 T cell receptor beta chains listed next were all sequenced from one sample in a study of shared clonotypes between healthy human individuals. CD45RO-negative, CCR7-selected cells formed the naive CD8 fraction, which excluded terminally differentiated effector memory CD45RA+ cells. The protocol was immunoSEQ multiplex PCR, while the TCRdb copy is restricted to in-frame clones and leaves out a portion. The table includes about 2,100,000 clones, about 93% detected once. Sequencing was carried out using naive CD8+ T cells from PBMCs. Receptors were obtained from a man aged 18-30 years in good health. Some clones in this sample may be carry-over from other donors' samples.

The chain links TRBV27 to TRBJ2-3; 11 bases fit TRBD2. This CDR3 has 16 amino acids. V was pared by 5 bases and J by 3 bases, with 7 bases of the junction left unmatched. Germline V CDR1 and CDR2: MNHEY, SMNVEV (reference sequence). CDR3 protein: CASSPPGTSGTDTQYF. DNA for the CDR3: TGTGCCAGCAGTCCACCCGGGACTAGCGGTACAGATACGCAGTATTTT.

A word on this clone: This CDR3 is also generated by other DNA sequences in the sample. The gene calls are TRBV9 and TRBJ2-3; perhaps D is TRBD1 or TRBD2 (5 bases each). CDR3 length: 14 amino acids. Germline CDR1 is SGDLS and CDR2 is YYNGEE. The germline V and J ends were trimmed by 4 bases and 2 bases, with 11 bases remaining between them. The CDR3 sequence: CASSTSGPTDTQYF. CDR3 coding DNA: TGTGCCAGCAGCACCTCGGGACCCACAGATACGCAGTATTTT.

This chain connects TRBV5-1 to TRBJ1-1; 9 nucleotides align to TRBD1. The CDR3 has 14 amino acids. The germline CDR1 and CDR2 sequences are SGHRS and YFSETQ. Trimming removed 4 bases from V and 1 base from J; junction bases left unmatched: 2. CDR3 DNA sequence: TGCGCCAGCAGCGGGGGACAGGGGAACACTGAAGCTTTCTTT. Residues: CASSGGQGNTEAFF.

Worth noting for this clone: Other DNA sequences in the sample encode the same CDR3. This rearrangement joins TRBV7-9 to TRBJ2-6, with D unresolved. Germline V CDR1 and CDR2: SEHNR, FQNEAQ (reference sequence). Between the trimmed V and J ends, which lost 2 bases and 2 bases, there was a span of 1 base. The CDR3 is 13 amino acids. The CDR3 here is CASSLPGANVLTF. The CDR3 coding sequence is TGTGCCAGCAGCTTACCTGGGGCCAACGTCCTGACTTTC.

The V gene is TRBV28, the J gene TRBJ1-4; TRBD1 is a possible D gene (6 bases). The CDR3 loop spans 14 amino acids. Germline assignment: CDR1 MDHEN and CDR2 SYDVKM. V was pared by 5 bases and J by 7 bases, with 14 bases between. The CDR3 coding sequence is TGTGCCAGCAGTGAAAGGGGGGCCGGTGAAAAACTGTTTTTT. Translation: CASSERGAGEKLFF.

Concerning this clone itself: In the same sample, other DNA sequences code for this CDR3. The rearrangement links TRBV19 to TRBJ2-5, with 9 bases fitting TRBD2. Germline values: CDR1 LNHDA, CDR2 SQIVND (reference sequence). The junction had 4 bases not matched to a gene; V was cut back by 5 bases and J by 0 bases. CDR3 size: 15 residues. In DNA, the CDR3 is TGTGCCAGTAGTCCGGGACTAGCAGACCAAGAGACCCAGTACTTC. Translating it yields CASSPGLADQETQYF.

As for this clone: Different DNA sequences within this sample yield the same CDR3. This rearrangement joins TRBV9 to TRBJ2-1, with unresolved D. CDR1 is SGDLS, CDR2 YYNGEE, per germline. The CDR3 is 12 residues long. V lost 0 bases and J 7 bases, leaving 5 bases between the germline ends. CDR3 coding DNA: TGTGCCAGCAGCGTAGAGGCGAATGAGCAGTTCTTC. This translates into CASSVEANEQFF.

This chain links TRBV2 with TRBJ1-3; 10 bases match TRBD1. From germline, CDR1 is SNHLY and CDR2 FYNNEI. The CDR3 loop spans 14 amino acids. V lost 6 bases, J lost 4 bases, and 3 bases stayed unmatched. The CDR3 DNA reads TGTGCCAGCAGAGACAGGGGGCGCGGAAACACCATATATTTT. Its protein is CASRDRGRGNTIYF.

V usage is TRBV5-4 and J usage is TRBJ2-7, with D unclear. The CDR3 extends over 14 amino acids. Germline CDR1 and CDR2: SGHNT and YYREEE (reference sequence). Trimming removed 0 bases from V and 2 bases from J, with 9 bases in between. CDR3 in DNA: TGTGCCAGCAGCTTGGGAAGTCGTACCTACGAGCAGTACTTC. Protein sequence: CASSLGSRTYEQYF.

This clone was recorded once. The rearrangement joins TRBV29-1 to TRBJ2-7; 10 bases are a match to TRBD1. J was trimmed by 5 bases and V by 6 bases; bases with no gene match: 10. The germline gives CDR1 SQVTM, CDR2 ANQGSEA. There are 14 residues in the CDR3. The CDR3 bases are TGCAGCGTAGAAACCGGGACAGGGGAACACGAGCAGTACTTC. Protein sequence: CSVETGTGEHEQYF.

This chain links TRBV5-1 with TRBJ2-3; 8 nucleotides match TRBD2. Germline assignment: CDR1 SGHRS and CDR2 YFSETQ. Trimming removed 4 bases from V and 4 bases from J; junction bases left unmatched: 8. This CDR3 is 15 amino acids long. In nucleotides, the CDR3 is TGCGCCAGCAGCCCCCCGGGACTAGTGGCAGATACGCAGTATTTT. The encoded protein is CASSPPGLVADTQYF. Using reference TRBV5-1 and TRBJ2-3 for the parts outside the CDR3, the full variable domain is KAGVTQTPRYLIKTRGQQVTLSCSPISGHRSVSWYQQTPGQGLQFLFEYFSETQRNKGNFPGRFSGRQFSNSRSEMNVSTLELGDSALYLCASSPPGLVADTQYFGPGTRLTVL.

The genes are TRBV7-7 and TRBJ2-1; possibly TRBD2 for D (5 bases). Germline loops: CDR1 SSHAT, CDR2 FNYEAQ (reference sequence). The CDR3 spans 14 residues. The V gene lost 2 bases and the J gene lost 5 bases, with 10 bases spanning the gap. In DNA form, the CDR3 reads TGTGCCAGCAGCTTATTTTTGGGAGACAATGAGCAGTTCTTC. It encodes CASSLFLGDNEQFF.

V gene TRBV27 combines with J gene TRBJ2-7; D perhaps matches TRBD2 (5 bases). Germline V gene sequence: CDR1 MNHEY, CDR2 SMNVEV (reference sequence). V was pared by 3 bases and J by 4 bases, with 16 bases between. This CDR3 spans 15 amino acids. The CDR3 reads CASSFMGGGLYEQYF. DNA for the CDR3: TGTGCCAGCAGTTTTATGGGCGGAGGACTTTACGAGCAGTACTTC.

Comments on this clone: The sample contains more than one DNA sequence encoding this CDR3. The V gene is TRBV7-9, the J gene TRBJ2-7; D unresolved. The CDR3 is 12 amino acids. Trimming stripped 3 bases from V and 0 bases from J, with 3 bases between. Per germline, CDR1 SEHNR and CDR2 FQNEAQ (reference sequence). CDR3 loop: CASSLSSYEQYF. DNA of the CDR3: TGTGCCAGCAGCTTGAGCTCCTACGAGCAGTACTTC.

J is TRBJ1-2 and V is TRBV6-1, with TRBD1 matching over 8 bases. V shed 1 base, J shed 6 bases, and the junction held 10 bases outside the gene matches. Germline V CDR1 and CDR2: MNHNS, SASEGT. This CDR3 contains 16 residues. The CDR3 sequence is CASSEGTGFFKDGYTF. For the CDR3, the DNA is TGTGCCAGCAGTGAAGGGACAGGGTTCTTCAAGGATGGCTACACCTTC.

The chain couples TRBV19 to TRBJ1-1; D is ambiguous. V was shortened by 3 bases and J by 1 base, with 6 bases between the two germline ends. This CDR3 is built from 13 residues. Per germline, CDR1 LNHDA and CDR2 SQIVND (reference sequence). The DNA of the CDR3 is TGTGCCAGTAGTATCTGGTCGAACACTGAAGCTTTCTTT. Protein: CASSIWSNTEAFF.

The chain links TRBV5-5 to TRBJ1-2, with 7 bases that match TRBD1. The germline V gene encodes CDR1 SGHKS and CDR2 YYEKEE (reference sequence). J gave up 4 bases and V 0 bases, and 6 bases lay outside the gene matches. The CDR3 extends over 15 amino acids. In DNA form, the CDR3 reads TGTGCCAGCAGCTTGGAGGGGGCTTTTGGCTATGGCTACACCTTC. Translating gives CASSLEGAFGYGYTF.

This sequence joins TRBV7-6 and TRBJ1-2; the D is unclear. The CDR3 extends over 15 amino acids. Germline CDR1 and CDR2: SGHVS and FNYEAQ. Trimming removed 1 base at V and 4 bases at J, with 13 bases between. The CDR3 region has the DNA TGTGCCAGCAGCTTAGATGGGAGCCATATCTATGGCTACACCTTC. It translates to CASSLDGSHIYGYTF.

The chain links TRBV9 to TRBJ2-1; D gene unclear. V gave up 0 bases and J gave up 5 bases, with 6 bases separating them. Germline-derived CDR1 and CDR2 are SGDLS and YYNGEE. There are 13 residues in the CDR3. CDR3 in amino acids: CASSVGLDNEQFF. CDR3 nucleotide sequence: TGTGCCAGCAGCGTAGGTCTGGACAATGAGCAGTTCTTC.

This clone has a single count. The rearrangement links TRBV11-1 to TRBJ2-5; a weak D match, TRBD2 (5 bases). Trimming left V 6 bases short and J 0 bases short, with 17 bases between. Germline CDR1 and CDR2: SGHAT and FQDESV (reference sequence). The CDR3 spans 16 residues. The CDR3 loop is CASRGAPGWYQETQYF. In nucleotides, the CDR3 is TGTGCCAGCAGGGGCGCGCCGGGATGGTACCAAGAGACCCAGTACTTC.

On this clone: The same CDR3 also results from other DNA sequences found in this sample. The gene calls are TRBV7-9 and TRBJ2-5; 8 nucleotides agree with TRBD1. The germline gives CDR1 SEHNR, CDR2 FQNEAQ (reference sequence). CDR3 length equals 15 residues. V was clipped by 5 bases and J by 1 base; unmatched bases: 6. The CDR3 is CASSLRTGTQETQYF. CDR3 DNA: TGTGCCAGCAGCCTACGGACAGGGACCCAAGAGACCCAGTACTTC.

The CDR3 reads CAISEGIRGMNTEAFF. As DNA, the CDR3 is TGTGCCATCAGTGAGGGGATTCGGGGAATGAACACTGAAGCTTTCTTT. The chain is built from TRBV10-3 and TRBJ1-1; unclear D gene. The CDR3 loop spans 16 amino acids. CDR1 is ENHRY, CDR2 SYGVKD, per germline. Trimming removed 2 bases at V and 0 bases at J, with 13 bases between.

The rearrangement links TRBV7-9 to TRBJ2-1; 10 bases align to TRBD2. The CDR3 is 12 residues long. Per germline, CDR1 SEHNR and CDR2 FQNEAQ (reference sequence). CDR3 sequence: CAWGTSVHEQFF. The CDR3 coding sequence is TGTGCGTGGGGGACTAGCGTCCATGAGCAGTTCTTC.

The rearrangement links TRBV5-1 to TRBJ2-7, with TRBD2 matching 7 bases. The germline V gene encodes CDR1 SGHRS and CDR2 YFSETQ. This CDR3 spans 15 amino acids. V lost 5 bases to trimming and J lost 1 base; unmatched junction nucleotides: 9. The chain's CDR3 is CASRGALAASYEQYF. The CDR3 DNA follows: TGCGCCAGCAGGGGAGCCCTAGCGGCGTCCTACGAGCAGTACTTC.

The chain couples TRBV6-5 to TRBJ2-1; 9 nucleotides align to TRBD2. The germline CDR1 and CDR2 sequences are MNHEY and SVGAGI. This CDR3 comprises 16 residues. Losses at the gene ends were 2 bases for V and 6 bases for J; bases not matched to a gene: 8. Here the CDR3 reads CASSYVLAGEANEQFF. The CDR3, as DNA: TGTGCCAGCAGTTACGTCTTAGCGGGAGAGGCCAATGAGCAGTTCTTC.

Concerning this clone itself: One end of the junction fails to match germline, which may point to a read error. The chain recombines TRBV29-1 with TRBJ2-4, with D perhaps given as TRBD1 or TRBD2 (5 bases each). Germline CDR1 and CDR2: SQVTM and ANQGSEA. The CDR3 sequence is 12 residues long. The CDR3 here is CSVWDLKGEDFF. In DNA form, the CDR3 reads TGCAGCGTTTGGGACCTTAAGGGCGAGGATTTTTTC. Supplemented by reference TRBV29-1 and TRBJ2-4, the full variable domain reads SAVISQKPSRDICQRGTSLTIQCQVDSQVTMMFWYRQQPGQSLTLIATANQGSEATYESGFVIDKFPISRPNLTFSTLTVSNMSPEDSSIYLCSVWDLKGEDFFGAGTRLSVL.

In nucleotides, the CDR3 is TGTGCCAGCAGTTTAACGGACACTTCCTACGAGCAGTACTTC. Translating gives CASSLTDTSYEQYF. The rearrangement uses TRBV27 and TRBJ2-7; D is perhaps TRBD1 (5 bases). CDR1 MNHEY and CDR2 SMNVEV come from the germline V gene (reference sequence). With 2 bases removed from V and 1 base from J, the gap between germline ends came to 9 bases. This CDR3 spans 14 amino acids.

The gene calls are TRBV7-9 and TRBJ1-3; D is possibly TRBD1 (5 bases). V lost 9 bases to trimming and J lost 0 bases, with 12 bases between them. The CDR3 consists of 14 residues. CDR1 is SEHNR, CDR2 FQNEAQ, per germline (reference sequence). This chain's CDR3 is CARSAGGSGNTIYF. As DNA, the CDR3 is TGTGCCAGATCCGCGGGGGGCTCTGGAAACACCATATATTTT.

This clone was detected once. The chain carries TRBV25-1 and TRBJ1-1; possibly TRBD1 for D (5 bases). V lost 2 bases, J lost 0 bases, and 13 bases lay in between. Germline CDR1 is MGHDK and CDR2 is SYGVNS. The CDR3 has 16 amino acids. Here the CDR3 DNA reads TGTGCCAGCAGTGAAGGTCTGGGGGGGATGAACACTGAAGCTTTCTTT. Amino acid sequence: CASSEGLGGMNTEAFF.

This clone was seen just once. The rearrangement links TRBV5-6 to TRBJ2-2, with D unresolved. V lost 1 base to trimming and J lost 7 bases, with 5 bases between them. This CDR3 spans 12 amino acids. Germline CDR1 and CDR2: SGHDT and YYEEEE. The CDR3 DNA sequence: TGTGCCAGCAGCTTGCAGAGCGGGGAGCTGTTTTTT. This encodes CASSLQSGELFF.

The chain is built from TRBV7-2 and TRBJ2-7, with TRBD1 matching 7 bases. The CDR3 is made up of 16 amino acids. V shed 0 bases, J shed 1 base, and the junction held 6 bases outside the gene matches. Germline values: CDR1 SGHTA, CDR2 FQGNSA. Written as DNA, the CDR3 is TGTGCCAGCAGCTTAGCGCGGGCAGGGGGTTCCTACGAGCAGTACTTC. As protein: CASSLARAGGSYEQYF.